A single sample gave rise to the 9 T cell receptor beta chains below, sequenced in a study of blood T cell repertoires in COVID-19. TCRdb's copy holds only in-frame clones and misses some; the assay was immunoSEQ multiplex PCR. The sample includes about 190,000 clones, about four fifths of them seen just once. What was sequenced was peripheral blood. The receptors were sampled from a woman aged 65 to 85 with active or convalescent COVID-19.

The rearrangement joins TRBV3-1 (or the pseudogene TRBV3-2) to TRBJ2-1, with 7 bases aligning to TRBD2. V was clipped by 5 bases and J by 13 bases; unmatched bases: 11. The CDR3 is 13 residues long. The germline gives CDR1 LGHDT, CDR2 YNNKEL (reference sequence). CDR3 nucleotides: TGTGCCAGCAGCATAGATACTAGCGAAACTCAGTTCTTC. Amino acids: CASSIDTSETQFF.

This clone came up once. The genes are TRBV24-1 and TRBJ2-3, with D possibly being TRBD2 (5 bases). The V end was cut by 3 bases, the J end by 0 bases, with 12 bases between. In germline, CDR1 is KGHDR, CDR2 SFDVKD. The CDR3 loop spans 16 amino acids. The chain's CDR3 is CATSDGSSPSTDTQYF. The CDR3 DNA sequence: TGTGCCACCAGTGATGGTTCTAGCCCCAGCACAGATACGCAGTATTTT.

The chain has TRBV27 and TRBJ1-4, with 10 positions matching TRBD1. J lost 7 bases, V lost 6 bases, and 8 bases had no gene match. CDR1 and CDR2 from the germline V gene are MNHEY and SMNVEV (reference sequence). The CDR3 is made up of 15 amino acids. CDR3 sequence (DNA): TGTGCCAGCAGCCCTGGGACAGGGGAGGGTGAAAAACTGTTTTTT. Translating it yields CASSPGTGEGEKLFF.

This clone was seen a handful of times. V is TRBV4-2 and J is TRBJ2-2, with 7 bases aligning to TRBD2. CDR1 is LGHNA and CDR2 is YNFKEQ in the germline V gene. This CDR3 region has 15 residues. V trimming: 4 bases; J trimming: 0 bases; junction bases outside the gene matches: 2. The CDR3 DNA follows: TGTGCCAGCAGCCCTAGCGGATCGAACACCGGGGAGCTGTTTTTT. Its protein product is CASSPSGSNTGELFF.

V is TRBV7-9 and J is TRBJ2-1; no clear D gene. The CDR3 runs 13 residues. Trimming removed 5 bases at V and 7 bases at J, with 12 bases between. The V gene's germline CDR1 is SEHNR and CDR2 FQNEAQ (reference sequence). CDR3 sequence reads: CASSPRAGNEQFF. The CDR3 nucleotides are TGTGCCAGCAGCCCCCGAGCCGGGAATGAGCAGTTCTTC.

The CDR3 DNA follows: TGTGCCAGCTCACCCACGACAGTGGAGACCCAGTACTTC. Encoded protein: CASSPTTVETQYF. The V call is TRBV18, the J call TRBJ2-5; the D gene is possibly TRBD1 (5 bases). V was trimmed by 3 bases and J by 5 bases, leaving 10 bases between them. The germline gives CDR1 KGHSH, CDR2 LQKENI. The CDR3 has 13 residues.

J is TRBJ1-1 and V is TRBV29-1; D call uncertain. Between the trimmed V and J ends, which lost 4 bases and 1 base, there was a span of 10 bases. The germline V gene has CDR1 SQVTM and CDR2 ANQGSEA. The CDR3 runs to 13 residues. CDR3 sequence reads: CSVARQWNTEAFF. CDR3 bases: TGCAGCGTTGCGAGACAATGGAACACTGAAGCTTTCTTT.

This chain connects TRBV5-4 to TRBJ2-3; D possibly corresponds to TRBD2 (6 bases). Trimming took off 2 bases at V and 0 bases at J, with 10 bases between the two ends. This CDR3 contains 15 residues. Germline loops: CDR1 SGHNT, CDR2 YYREEE (reference sequence). CDR3 coding DNA: TGTGCCAGCAGCTTAGGGCGGGATAGCACAGATACGCAGTATTTT. It translates to CASSLGRDSTDTQYF.

The chain is built from TRBV5-1 and TRBJ1-1; D not certain. The V gene's germline CDR1 is SGHRS and CDR2 YFSETQ. The CDR3 consists of 13 residues. Trimming pared 0 bases from V and 2 bases from J, leaving 5 bases between. CDR3 nucleotides: TGCGCCAGCAGCTTGGATGTAAACACTGAAGCTTTCTTT. This encodes CASSLDVNTEAFF.